Listed here are 9 T cell receptor beta chains from one sample, sequenced in a study of response to subunit inactivated influenza vaccine. TCRdb fed the RT-PCR reads into MiXCR, producing one record per CDR3 protein. The data hold approximately 500,000 distinct CDR3 sequences, with 10% to 15% observed a single time. Source: PBMCs from blood, taken roughly 48 days after vaccination. The receptor set was obtained from a middle-aged man who received an inactivated influenza vaccine.

At least ten counts were recorded for this clonotype. CDR3 protein: CASSQEFFSYEQYF. CDR3 bases: TGCGCCAGCAGCCAGGAGTTTTTCTCCTACGAGCAGTACTTC. The chain couples TRBV4-3 to TRBJ2-7; D remains unclear. Germline V lookup: CDR1 LGHNA, CDR2 YSLEER. This CDR3 is 14 amino acids long. V lost 3 bases and J lost 0, with 9 bases in between.

The chain joins TRBV24-1 to TRBJ1-2, with a possible D match to TRBD1 (6 bases). Trimming took 4 bases from V and 4 from J, leaving 12 bases between them. CDR1 and CDR2 from the germline V gene are KGHDR and SFDVKD. The CDR3 is made up of 14 amino acids. The DNA of the CDR3 is TGTGCCACCAGTGAAGCGGGGGGCTCCTATGGCTACACCTTC. It translates to CATSEAGGSYGYTF.

This clonotype was counted ten times or more. CDR3 loop: CAISAGPRSGNTIYF. CDR3 bases: TGTGCCATCAGTGCCGGGCCTCGCTCTGGAAACACCATATATTTT. This chain uses TRBV10-3 with TRBJ1-3; D is undetermined. CDR3 length: 15 residues. V shed 4 bases and J shed 0 bases, with 10 bases lying between them. Germline V gene sequence: CDR1 ENHRY, CDR2 SYGVKD.

This chain connects TRBV29-1 to TRBJ2-1; D is possibly TRBD1 (5 bases). This CDR3 comprises 13 residues. Looked up from germline, CDR1 is SQVTM and CDR2 is ANQGSEA. Trimming stripped 1 base from V and 9 bases from J, with 13 bases between. Written as DNA, the CDR3 is TGCAGCGTTGAAGGGACAAGGCCCGGTGAGCAGTTCTTC. Amino acid sequence: CSVEGTRPGEQFF.

The chain is built from TRBV20-1 and TRBJ2-1; D tentatively reads TRBD1 or TRBD2 (7 bases each). V lost 1 base and J lost 4, with 17 bases in between. The CDR3 runs to 16 residues. CDR1 and CDR2 (germline): DFQATT, SNEGSKA (reference sequence). CDR3 sequence: CSARGSRGEGYNEQFF. CDR3 nucleotide sequence: TGCAGTGCTAGAGGTTCCAGGGGGGAGGGATACAATGAGCAGTTCTTC.

This clonotype turned up a few times. The chain has TRBV29-1 and TRBJ1-5; D is unresolved. Per germline, CDR1 SQVTM and CDR2 ANQGSEA. Between the trimmed V and J ends, which lost 4 bases and 3 bases, there was a span of 10 bases. This CDR3 is 13 amino acids long. CDR3 region: CSVAGQPNQPQHF. In nucleotides, the CDR3 is TGCAGCGTTGCCGGCCAGCCCAATCAGCCCCAGCATTTT.

The V call is TRBV10-3, the J call TRBJ1-1; a possible D gene is TRBD1 (6 bases). V was pared by 0 bases and J by 8 bases, with 16 bases between. The germline CDR1 and CDR2 sequences are ENHRY and SYGVKD. This CDR3 comprises 15 residues. CDR3 in amino acids: CAISESYGETGEAFF. The CDR3, as DNA: TGTGCCATCAGTGAGTCTTACGGGGAAACAGGGGAAGCTTTCTTT.

The rearrangement uses TRBV20-1 and TRBJ2-3, with 11 bases that match TRBD2. This CDR3 spans 13 amino acids. The V gene end was trimmed by 8 bases and the J gene end by 4 bases; junction bases not matched to a gene: 5. Germline loops: CDR1 DFQATT, CDR2 SNEGSKA (reference sequence). The CDR3 region is CSRSSGRSDTQYF. The CDR3 nucleotides are TGCAGTCGGTCTAGCGGGAGGTCAGATACGCAGTATTTT.

This clonotype was counted between two and nine times. One end of the junction does not line up with germline, which may come from a read error. The chain couples TRBV6-1 to TRBJ2-3; 8 bases map to TRBD2. This CDR3 comprises 14 residues. Germline CDR1 reads MNHNS; CDR2 reads SASEGT. The CDR3 region is CASSEAGGTDTQYF. DNA for the CDR3: TGTGCCAGCAGCGAAGCGGGGGGCACAGATACGCAGTATTTT.